These T cell receptor beta chains were read from a single sample in a study of CXCR3-negative and CXCR3-positive naive CD8 T cells. TCRdb reanalyzed the 5' RACE reads, giving one entry per CDR3 protein sequence and no DNA. This specimen shows 75,000 to 100,000 distinct CDR3 sequences; the ten leading clones hold 1.5% to 2%. The sequenced sample consisted of naive CXCR3- CD8+ T cells from blood. The receptors come from a human donor in good health. Some clones in this sample may be carry-over from other donors' samples. The CDR3 runs from the conserved cysteine through the conserved F or W.

j_call v_call cdr3_aa
TRBJ2-1 TRBV12-3/TRBV12-4 CASSGQGYHLNEQFF
TRBJ2-1 TRBV29-1 CSARGGNNEQFF
TRBJ2-5 TRBV7-9 CASRRDQEETQYF
TRBJ2-7 TRBV5-5 CASSLPGGGASGEQYF
TRBJ2-7 TRBV5-1 CASSLALGGELSYEQYF
TRBJ2-1 TRBV15 CATSRGQGYYNEQFF
TRBJ2-2 TRBV29-1 CSVVPQGRAGELFF
TRBJ1-1 TRBV20-1 CSAGGRVERFENTEAFF
TRBJ1-5 TRBV7-9 CASSPSGRDNQPQHF
TRBJ2-7 TRBV7-9 CASSLKTRHEQYF
TRBJ1-2 TRBV5-1 CASSLEGGDYTF
TRBJ1-5 TRBV7-3 CASSRGQCAQPQHF
TRBJ2-3 TRBV28 CASSLRSRGFTDTQYF
TRBJ2-2 TRBV29-1 CSAVTLSDAGELFF